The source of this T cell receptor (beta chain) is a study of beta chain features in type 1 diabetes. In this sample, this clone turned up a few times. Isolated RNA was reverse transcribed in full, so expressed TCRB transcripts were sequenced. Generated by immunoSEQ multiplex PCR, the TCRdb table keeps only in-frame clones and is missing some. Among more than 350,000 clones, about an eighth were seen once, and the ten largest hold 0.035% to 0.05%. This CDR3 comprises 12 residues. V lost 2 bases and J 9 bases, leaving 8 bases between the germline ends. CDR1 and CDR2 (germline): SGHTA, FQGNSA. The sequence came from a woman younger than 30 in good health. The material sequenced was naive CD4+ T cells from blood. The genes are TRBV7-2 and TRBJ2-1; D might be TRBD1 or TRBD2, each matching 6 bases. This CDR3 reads CASSLWGAEQFF. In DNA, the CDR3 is TGTGCCAGCAGCTTATGGGGGGCTGAGCAGTTCTTC.